Here is one T cell receptor (beta chain) with its context. The table came from immunoSEQ multiplex PCR; TCRdb's copy has only in-frame clones and leaves some out. The repertoire holds 200,000 to 250,000 clones, with about 87% as singletons. The V gene's germline CDR1 is SEHNR and CDR2 FQNEAQ (reference sequence). The V segment lost 3 bases and the J segment 0 bases; nucleotides outside the gene matches: 5. This CDR3 comprises 16 residues. This sample is part of a study of blood T cell repertoires in COVID-19. Overall study: Some COVID-19 samples were acute and others convalescent; all came from the United States, Italy and Spain. PBMCs, B-cell-depleted T cells, or T cells provided the cDNA or gDNA that made up the material.

Cohorts were based on clinical histories the participants reported. The clonotype was recovered from a woman aged 30 to 39 who had recovered from COVID-19. The chain combines TRBV7-9 with TRBJ2-7, with 10 positions matching TRBD1. The sample consisted of PBMCs or T cells enriched from blood (not recorded which). CDR3 amino acids: CASSFGQGVPSYEQYF. CDR3 DNA sequence: TGTGCCAGCAGCTTCGGACAGGGGGTCCCCTCCTACGAGCAGTACTTC.